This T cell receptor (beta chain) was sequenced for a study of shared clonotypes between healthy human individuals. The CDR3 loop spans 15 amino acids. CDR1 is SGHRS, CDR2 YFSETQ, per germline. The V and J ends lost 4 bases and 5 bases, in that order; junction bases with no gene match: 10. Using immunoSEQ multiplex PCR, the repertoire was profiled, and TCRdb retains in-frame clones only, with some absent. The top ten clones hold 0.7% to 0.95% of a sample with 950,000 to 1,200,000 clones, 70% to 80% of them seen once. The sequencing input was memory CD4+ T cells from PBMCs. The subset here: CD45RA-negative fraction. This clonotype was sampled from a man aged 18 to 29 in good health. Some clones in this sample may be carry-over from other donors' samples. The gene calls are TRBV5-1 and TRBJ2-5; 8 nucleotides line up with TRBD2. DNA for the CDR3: TGCGCCAGCAGCAATAGCCCCGGGGGGGAGGAGACCCAGTACTTC. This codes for CASSNSPGGEETQYF. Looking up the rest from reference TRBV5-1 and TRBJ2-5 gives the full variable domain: KAGVTQTPRYLIKTRGQQVTLSCSPISGHRSVSWYQQTPGQGLQFLFEYFSETQRNKGNFPGRFSGRQFSNSRSEMNVSTLELGDSALYLCASSNSPGGEETQYFGPGTRLLVL.